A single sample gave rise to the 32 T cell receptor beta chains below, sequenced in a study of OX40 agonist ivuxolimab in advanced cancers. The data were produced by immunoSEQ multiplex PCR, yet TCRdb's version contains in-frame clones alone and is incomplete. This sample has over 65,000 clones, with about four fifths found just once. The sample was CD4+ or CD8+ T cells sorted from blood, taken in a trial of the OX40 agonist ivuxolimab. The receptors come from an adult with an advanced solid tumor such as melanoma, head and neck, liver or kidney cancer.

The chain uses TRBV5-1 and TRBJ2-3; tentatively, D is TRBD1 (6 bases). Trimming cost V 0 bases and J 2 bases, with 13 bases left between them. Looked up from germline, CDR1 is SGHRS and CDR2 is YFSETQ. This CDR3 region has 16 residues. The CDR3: CASSLARGAPTDTQYF. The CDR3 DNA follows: TGCGCCAGCAGCTTGGCCAGGGGCGCCCCCACAGATACGCAGTATTTT.

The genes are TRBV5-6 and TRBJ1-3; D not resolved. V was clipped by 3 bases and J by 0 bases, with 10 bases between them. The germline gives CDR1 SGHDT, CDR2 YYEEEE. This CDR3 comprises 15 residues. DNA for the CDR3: TGTGCCAGCAGCTCCGGACTGCGCTCTGGAAACACCATATATTTT. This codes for CASSSGLRSGNTIYF.

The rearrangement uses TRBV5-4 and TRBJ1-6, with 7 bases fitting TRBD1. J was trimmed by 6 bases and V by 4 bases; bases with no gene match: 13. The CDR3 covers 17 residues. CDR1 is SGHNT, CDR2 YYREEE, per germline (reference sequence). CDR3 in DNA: TGTGCCAGCAGCGTATCACAGGGGTCTACGCTTAATTCACCCCTCCACTTT. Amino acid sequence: CASSVSQGSTLNSPLHF.

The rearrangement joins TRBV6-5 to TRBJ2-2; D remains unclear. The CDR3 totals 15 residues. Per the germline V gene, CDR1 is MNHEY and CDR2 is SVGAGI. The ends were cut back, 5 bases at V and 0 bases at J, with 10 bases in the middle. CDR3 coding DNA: TGTGCCAGCAGTCGATTAACCCCGAACACCGGGGAGCTGTTTTTT. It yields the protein CASSRLTPNTGELFF.

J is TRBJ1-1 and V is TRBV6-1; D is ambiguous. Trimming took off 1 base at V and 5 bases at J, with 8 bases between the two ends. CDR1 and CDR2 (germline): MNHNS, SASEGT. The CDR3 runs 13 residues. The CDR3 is CASSEGWGTEAFF. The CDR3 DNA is TGTGCCAGCAGTGAAGGGTGGGGTACTGAAGCTTTCTTT.

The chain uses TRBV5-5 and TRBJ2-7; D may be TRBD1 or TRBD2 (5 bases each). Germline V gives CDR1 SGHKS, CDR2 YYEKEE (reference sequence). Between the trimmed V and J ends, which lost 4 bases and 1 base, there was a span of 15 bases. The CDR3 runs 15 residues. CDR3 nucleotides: TGTGCCAGCAGCACCGGGACCTCCCTTTCCTACGAGCAGTACTTC. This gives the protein CASSTGTSLSYEQYF.

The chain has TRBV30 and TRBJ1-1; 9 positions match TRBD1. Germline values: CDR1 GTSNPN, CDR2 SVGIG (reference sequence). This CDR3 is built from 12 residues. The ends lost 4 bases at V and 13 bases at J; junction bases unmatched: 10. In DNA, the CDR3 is TGTGCCTGGACCGACAGGGGGGAGAAAGGTTTCTTT. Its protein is CAWTDRGEKGFF.

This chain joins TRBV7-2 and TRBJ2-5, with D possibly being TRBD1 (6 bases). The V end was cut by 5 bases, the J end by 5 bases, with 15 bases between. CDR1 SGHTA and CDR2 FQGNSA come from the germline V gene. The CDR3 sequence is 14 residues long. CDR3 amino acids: CASSAQQGRETQYF. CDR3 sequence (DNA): TGTGCCAGCAGCGCCCAACAGGGACGGGAGACCCAGTACTTC.

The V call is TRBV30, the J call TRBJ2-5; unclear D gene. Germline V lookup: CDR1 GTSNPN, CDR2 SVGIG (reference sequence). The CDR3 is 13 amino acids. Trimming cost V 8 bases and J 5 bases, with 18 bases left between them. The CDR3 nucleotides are TGTGCCAGCTCACACCGGAATTTGGAGACCCAGTACTTC. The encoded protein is CASSHRNLETQYF.

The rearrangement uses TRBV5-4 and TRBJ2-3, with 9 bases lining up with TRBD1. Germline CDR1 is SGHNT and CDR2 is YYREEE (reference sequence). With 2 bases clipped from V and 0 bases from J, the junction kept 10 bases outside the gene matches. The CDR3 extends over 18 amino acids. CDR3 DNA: TGTGCCAGCAGCTTTTACCCCGAGACAGGGGGAAGCACAGATACGCAGTATTTT. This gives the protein CASSFYPETGGSTDTQYF. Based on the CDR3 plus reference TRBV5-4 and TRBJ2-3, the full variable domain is ETGVTQSPTHLIKTRGQQVTLRCSSQSGHNTVSWYQQALGQGPQFIFQYYREEENGRGNFPPRFSGLQFPNYSSELNVNALELDDSALYLCASSFYPETGGSTDTQYFGPGTRLTVL.

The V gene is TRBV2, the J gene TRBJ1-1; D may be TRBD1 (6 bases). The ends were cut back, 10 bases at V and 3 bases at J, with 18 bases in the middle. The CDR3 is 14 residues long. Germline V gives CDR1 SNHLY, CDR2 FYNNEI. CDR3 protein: CATNKGGSYTEAFF. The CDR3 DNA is TGTGCCACCAATAAGGGGGGGTCATACACTGAAGCTTTCTTT.

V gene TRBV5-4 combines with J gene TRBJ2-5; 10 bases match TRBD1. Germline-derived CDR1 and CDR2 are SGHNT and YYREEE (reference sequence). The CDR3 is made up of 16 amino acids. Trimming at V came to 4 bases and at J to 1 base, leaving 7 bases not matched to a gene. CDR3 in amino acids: CASSTDRGDGQETQYF. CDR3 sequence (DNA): TGTGCCAGCAGCACGGACAGGGGGGACGGCCAAGAGACCCAGTACTTC.

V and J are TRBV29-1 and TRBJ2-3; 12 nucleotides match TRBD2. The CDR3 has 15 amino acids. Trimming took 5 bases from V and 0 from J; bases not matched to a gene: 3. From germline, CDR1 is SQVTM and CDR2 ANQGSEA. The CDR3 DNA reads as TGCAGCGTTTTTGGGACTAGCGGGAGCACAGATACGCAGTATTTT. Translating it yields CSVFGTSGSTDTQYF.

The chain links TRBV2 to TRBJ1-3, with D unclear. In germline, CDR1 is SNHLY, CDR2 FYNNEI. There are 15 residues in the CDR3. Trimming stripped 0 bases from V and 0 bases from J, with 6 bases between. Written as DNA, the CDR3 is TGTGCCAGCAGTGAAGCGGGAAACTCTGGAAACACCATATATTTT. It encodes CASSEAGNSGNTIYF.

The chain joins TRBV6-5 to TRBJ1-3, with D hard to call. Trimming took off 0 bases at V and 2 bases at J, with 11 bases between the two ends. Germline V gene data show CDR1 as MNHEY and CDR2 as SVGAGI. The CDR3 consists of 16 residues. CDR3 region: CASSYSVQAAGNTIYF. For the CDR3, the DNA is TGTGCCAGCAGTTACTCGGTCCAGGCCGCTGGAAACACCATATATTTT.

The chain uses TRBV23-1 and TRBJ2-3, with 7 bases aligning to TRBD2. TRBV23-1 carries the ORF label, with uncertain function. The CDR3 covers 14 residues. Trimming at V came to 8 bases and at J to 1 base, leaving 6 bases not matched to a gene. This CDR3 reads CASHGGGRTDTQYF. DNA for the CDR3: TGCGCCAGCCATGGCGGGGGACGCACAGATACGCAGTATTTT.

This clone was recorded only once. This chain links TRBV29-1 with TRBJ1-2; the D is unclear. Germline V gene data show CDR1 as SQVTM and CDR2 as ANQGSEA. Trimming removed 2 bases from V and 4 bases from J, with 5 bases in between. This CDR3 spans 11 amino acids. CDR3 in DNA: TGCAGCGTTGAAAAGACCTATGGCTACACCTTC. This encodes CSVEKTYGYTF.

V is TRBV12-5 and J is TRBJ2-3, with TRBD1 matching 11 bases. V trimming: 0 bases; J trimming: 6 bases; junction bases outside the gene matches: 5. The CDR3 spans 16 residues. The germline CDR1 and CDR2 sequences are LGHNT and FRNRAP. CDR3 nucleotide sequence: TGTGCTAGTGGTTTGGTAGTGGGACAGGGGGTGGATACGCAGTATTTT. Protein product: CASGLVVGQGVDTQYF.

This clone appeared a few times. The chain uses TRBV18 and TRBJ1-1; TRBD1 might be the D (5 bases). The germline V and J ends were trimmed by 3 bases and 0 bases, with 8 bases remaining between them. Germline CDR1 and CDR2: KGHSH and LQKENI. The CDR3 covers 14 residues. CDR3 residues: CASSPPTVNTEAFF. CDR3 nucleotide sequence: TGTGCCAGCTCACCGCCGACAGTGAACACTGAAGCTTTCTTT.

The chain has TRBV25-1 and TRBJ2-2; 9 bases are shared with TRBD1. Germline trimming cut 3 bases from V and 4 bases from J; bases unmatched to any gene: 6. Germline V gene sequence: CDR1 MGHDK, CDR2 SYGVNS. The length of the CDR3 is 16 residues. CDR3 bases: TGTGCCAGCAGTGATCCGGGACAGGGCCTCACCGGGGAGCTGTTTTTT. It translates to CASSDPGQGLTGELFF.

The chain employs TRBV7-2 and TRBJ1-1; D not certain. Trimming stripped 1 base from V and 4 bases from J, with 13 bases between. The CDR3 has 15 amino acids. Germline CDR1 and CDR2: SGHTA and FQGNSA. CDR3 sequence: CASSLGVRSSTEAFF. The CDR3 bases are TGTGCCAGCAGCTTAGGGGTAAGGTCGAGCACTGAAGCTTTCTTT.

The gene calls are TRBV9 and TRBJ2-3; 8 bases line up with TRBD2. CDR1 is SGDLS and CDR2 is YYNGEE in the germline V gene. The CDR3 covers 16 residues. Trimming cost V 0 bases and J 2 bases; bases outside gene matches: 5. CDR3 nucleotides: TGTGCCAGCAGCGTAGCGGGGGGGGCTAACACAGATACGCAGTATTTT. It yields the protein CASSVAGGANTDTQYF.

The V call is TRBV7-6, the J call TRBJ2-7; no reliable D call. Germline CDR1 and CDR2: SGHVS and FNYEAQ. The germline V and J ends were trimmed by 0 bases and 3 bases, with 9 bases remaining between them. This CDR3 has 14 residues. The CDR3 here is CASSLARQDYEQYF. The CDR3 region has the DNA TGTGCCAGCAGCTTAGCGAGGCAGGACTACGAGCAGTACTTC.

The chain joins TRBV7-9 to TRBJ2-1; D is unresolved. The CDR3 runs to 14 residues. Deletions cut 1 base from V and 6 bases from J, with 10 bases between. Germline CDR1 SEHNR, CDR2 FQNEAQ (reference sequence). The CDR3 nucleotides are TGTGCCAGCAGCTTAGGTCTGGCCTCCAATGAGCAGTTCTTC. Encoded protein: CASSLGLASNEQFF.

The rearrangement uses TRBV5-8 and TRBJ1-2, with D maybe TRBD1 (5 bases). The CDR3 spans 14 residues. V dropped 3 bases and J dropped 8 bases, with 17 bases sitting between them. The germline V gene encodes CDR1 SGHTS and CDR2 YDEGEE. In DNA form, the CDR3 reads TGTGCCAGCAGCTCCCTTGGGGGTTCTTGGGGCTACACCTTC. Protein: CASSSLGGSWGYTF.

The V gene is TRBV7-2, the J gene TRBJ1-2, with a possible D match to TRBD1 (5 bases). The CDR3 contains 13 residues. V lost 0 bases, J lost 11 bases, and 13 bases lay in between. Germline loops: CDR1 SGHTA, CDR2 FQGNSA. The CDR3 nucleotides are TGTGCCAGCAGCTTAGCGTCGGGGGTGGGGTACACCTTC. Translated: CASSLASGVGYTF.

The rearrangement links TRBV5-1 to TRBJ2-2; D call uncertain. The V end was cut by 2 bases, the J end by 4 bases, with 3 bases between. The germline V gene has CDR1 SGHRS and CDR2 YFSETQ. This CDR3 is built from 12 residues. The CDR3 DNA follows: TGCGCCAGCAGCTTAACCACCGGGGAGCTGTTTTTT. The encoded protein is CASSLTTGELFF.

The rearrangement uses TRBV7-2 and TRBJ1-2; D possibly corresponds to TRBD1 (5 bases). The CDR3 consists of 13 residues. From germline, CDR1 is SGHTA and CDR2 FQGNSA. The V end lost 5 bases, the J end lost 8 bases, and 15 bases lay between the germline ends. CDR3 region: CASSQTSGGGYTF. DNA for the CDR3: TGTGCCAGCAGCCAAACATCGGGGGGAGGCTACACCTTC.

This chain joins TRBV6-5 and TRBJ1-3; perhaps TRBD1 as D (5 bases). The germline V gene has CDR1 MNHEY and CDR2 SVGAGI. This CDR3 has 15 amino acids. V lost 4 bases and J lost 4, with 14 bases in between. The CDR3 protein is CASSSNGASGNTIYF. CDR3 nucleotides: TGTGCCAGCAGTTCAAACGGGGCATCGGGAAACACCATATATTTT.

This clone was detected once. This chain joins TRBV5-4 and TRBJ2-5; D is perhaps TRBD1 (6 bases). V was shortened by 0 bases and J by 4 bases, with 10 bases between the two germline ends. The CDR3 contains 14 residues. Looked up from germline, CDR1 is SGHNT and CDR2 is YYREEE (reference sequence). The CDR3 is CASSLDRVLETQYF. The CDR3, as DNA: TGTGCCAGCAGCTTGGACAGGGTCTTAGAGACCCAGTACTTC.

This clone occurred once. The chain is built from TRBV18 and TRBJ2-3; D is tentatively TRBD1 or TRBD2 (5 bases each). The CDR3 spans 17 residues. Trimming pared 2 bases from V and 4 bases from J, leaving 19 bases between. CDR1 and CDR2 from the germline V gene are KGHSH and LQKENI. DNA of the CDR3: TGTGCCAGCTCACCAAGGGCCGGCGTCGGGGACGCAGATACGCAGTATTTT. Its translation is CASSPRAGVGDADTQYF.

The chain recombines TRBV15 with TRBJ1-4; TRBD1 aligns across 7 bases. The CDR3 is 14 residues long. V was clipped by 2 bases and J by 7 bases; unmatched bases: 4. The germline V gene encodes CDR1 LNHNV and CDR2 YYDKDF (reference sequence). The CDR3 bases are TGTGCCACCAGCAGACCCCGACAGGGTGAAAAACTGTTTTTT. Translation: CATSRPRQGEKLFF.